One sample yielded the 18 T cell receptor beta chains listed below, sequenced in a study of neoadjuvant anti-PD-1 for oral cavity cancer. Sequenced by immunoSEQ multiplex PCR; TCRdb stores in-frame clones only, minus some. The sample lists approximately 10,000 clones, about three fifths occurring once. Sample time point: after neoadjuvant nivolumab, at surgical resection. This specimen consisted of PBMCs, obtained after nivolumab (anti-PD-1) treatment. Receptors originate from a person between 35 and 79 years old with oral cavity squamous cell carcinoma.

About this clone: Distinct nucleotide sequences in the sample also encode this CDR3. V gene TRBV30 combines with J gene TRBJ1-5; 7 bases match TRBD1. Germline lookup yields CDR1 GTSNPN and CDR2 SVGIG (reference sequence). The V segment lost 2 bases and the J segment 3 bases; nucleotides outside the gene matches: 7. The CDR3 is made up of 15 amino acids. DNA of the CDR3: TGTGCCTGGAGTTTTCCGGGACAGTTCAATCAGCCCCAGCATTTT. Translated: CAWSFPGQFNQPQHF.

The chain couples TRBV7-3 to TRBJ2-6, with 8 positions matching TRBD1. The V segment lost 3 bases and the J segment 3 bases; nucleotides outside the gene matches: 10. The CDR3 is made up of 18 amino acids. Germline lookup yields CDR1 SGHTA and CDR2 FQGTGA. The CDR3 region has the DNA TGTGCCAGCAGCTTCGGGGCCCCAGGGGGCTATGGGGCCAACGTCCTGACTTTC. Translated, it gives CASSFGAPGGYGANVLTF.

This clone was counted only a few times. The CDR3 DNA is TGTGCCAGCAGTGGGGGAGGCACCAGCTCCTACAATGAGCAGTTCTTC. Its protein product is CASSGGGTSSYNEQFF. This rearrangement joins TRBV2 to TRBJ2-1, with D perhaps matching TRBD2 (6 bases). From germline, CDR1 is SNHLY and CDR2 FYNNEI. This CDR3 is built from 16 residues. V gave up 4 bases and J gave up 0 bases, with 13 bases separating them. The whole variable domain, filled in from reference TRBV2 and TRBJ2-1, reads EPEVTQTPSHQVTQMGQEVILRCVPISNHLYFYWYRQILGQKVEFLVSFYNNEISEKSEIFDDQFSVERPDGSNFTLKIRSTKLEDSAMYFCASSGGGTSSYNEQFFGPGTRLTVL.

The chain uses TRBV7-6 and TRBJ2-6; TRBD2 matches 12 bases. J was trimmed by 0 bases and V by 5 bases; bases with no gene match: 11. CDR3 size: 20 residues. The V gene's germline CDR1 is SGHVS and CDR2 FNYEAQ. CDR3 region: CASSPTLLAGGLSGANVLTF. As DNA, the CDR3 is TGTGCCAGCAGCCCAACCCTACTAGCGGGAGGACTCTCTGGGGCCAACGTCCTGACTTTC.

This clone has just a few counts. The DNA of the CDR3 is TGTGCCAGCAGTGATTATCGAAGGGCTTTCTTT. Encoded protein: CASSDYRRAFF. J is TRBJ1-1 and V is TRBV6-1; D not resolved. The CDR3 is 11 residues long. CDR1 is MNHNS, CDR2 SASEGT, per germline. The V end was cut by 3 bases, the J end by 11 bases, with 10 bases between.

V usage is TRBV30 and J usage is TRBJ2-3; 9 bases are shared with TRBD2. The ends lost 3 bases at V and 2 bases at J; junction bases unmatched: 3. Looked up from germline, CDR1 is GTSNPN and CDR2 is SVGIG (reference sequence). This CDR3 is built from 14 residues. The CDR3 bases are TGTGCCTGGAGGCGGGGGGGCGCCACAGATACGCAGTATTTT. This encodes CAWRRGGATDTQYF.

The J gene is TRBJ1-3, the V gene TRBV5-1; D is undetermined. Between the trimmed V and J ends, which lost 0 bases and 4 bases, there was a span of 8 bases. The CDR3 is 14 amino acids. Germline loops: CDR1 SGHRS, CDR2 YFSETQ. In nucleotides, the CDR3 is TGCGCCAGCAGCTTGGGGACTACCGGAAACACCATATATTTT. Amino acid sequence: CASSLGTTGNTIYF.

The rearrangement uses TRBV5-1 and TRBJ2-1, with 8 positions matching TRBD2. CDR3 size: 16 residues. V shed 1 base and J 2 bases; nucleotides not matched to a gene: 5. From germline, CDR1 is SGHRS and CDR2 YFSETQ. This chain's CDR3 is CASSLRLAGPYNEQFF. The DNA of the CDR3 is TGCGCCAGCAGCTTGAGGTTAGCGGGGCCCTACAATGAGCAGTTCTTC.

J is TRBJ2-7 and V is TRBV19; D remains unclear. This CDR3 has 12 amino acids. CDR1 LNHDA and CDR2 SQIVND come from the germline V gene (reference sequence). With 3 bases removed from V and 2 bases from J, the gap between germline ends came to 5 bases. CDR3 protein: CASSIAPYEQYF. The CDR3 region has the DNA TGTGCCAGTAGTATCGCTCCCTACGAGCAGTACTTC.

The chain carries TRBV7-8 and TRBJ2-1; 10 bases align to TRBD2. The trim removed 0 bases at V and 7 bases at J, leaving 6 bases unmatched. The CDR3 extends over 16 amino acids. Germline V gene data show CDR1 as SGHVS and CDR2 as FQNEAQ. For the CDR3, the DNA is TGTGCCAGCAGCTTAGCGTGGAGCGGGGGGGCTAATGAGCAGTTCTTC. This gives the protein CASSLAWSGGANEQFF.

The chain couples TRBV5-1 to TRBJ2-1; D is possibly TRBD1 (5 bases). CDR1 and CDR2 from the germline V gene are SGHRS and YFSETQ. Trimming removed 2 bases from V and 8 bases from J, with 14 bases in between. This CDR3 has 14 amino acids. The CDR3 spells CASSLGRVQDEQFF. The CDR3 DNA sequence: TGCGCCAGCAGCTTAGGCAGGGTACAGGATGAGCAGTTCTTC.

The rearrangement joins TRBV6-1 to TRBJ2-2; tentatively, D is TRBD2 (6 bases). Trimming cost V 4 bases and J 8 bases, with 11 bases left between them. This CDR3 spans 13 amino acids. Looked up from germline, CDR1 is MNHNS and CDR2 is SASEGT. The CDR3 sequence is CASSVSGRGELFF. The CDR3, as DNA: TGTGCCAGCAGTGTTTCCGGGAGAGGGGAGCTGTTTTTT.

The V and J genes are TRBV7-3 and TRBJ2-1; 11 bases fit TRBD2. The CDR3 is made up of 14 amino acids. J gave up 8 bases and V 5 bases, and 5 bases lay outside the gene matches. Germline V lookup: CDR1 SGHTA, CDR2 FQGTGA. CDR3 loop: CASSPGTSGYEQFF. CDR3 bases: TGTGCCAGCAGCCCCGGGACTAGCGGCTATGAGCAGTTCTTC. Complete variable domain (other parts from reference TRBV7-3 and TRBJ2-1): GAGVSQTPSNKVTEKGKYVELRCDPISGHTALYWYRQSLGQGPEFLIYFQGTGAADDSGLPNDRFFAVRPEGSVSTLKIQRTERGDSAVYLCASSPGTSGYEQFFGPGTRLTVL.

The gene calls are TRBV29-1 and TRBJ2-5; D is perhaps TRBD1 or TRBD2 (5 bases each). Trimming removed 3 bases at V and 5 bases at J, with 13 bases between. The CDR3 has 13 residues. From germline, CDR1 is SQVTM and CDR2 ANQGSEA. CDR3 in amino acids: CSVDEWGTETQYF. CDR3 bases: TGCAGCGTTGATGAGTGGGGGACGGAGACCCAGTACTTC.

The chain links TRBV12-1 to TRBJ2-3; no DNA check was done on the table's D call, TRBD2. TRBV12-1 is a recognized pseudogene. The CDR3 totals 17 residues. The CDR3 is CASSPGLAGPPLETQYF. Here the CDR3 DNA reads TGTGCCAGCAGCCCGGGACTAGCGGGACCGCCGTTGGAAACGCAGTATTTT.

This clone has only a few counts. This specimen includes other DNA sequences encoding the same CDR3. The CDR3 region is CASSGAGPGANVLTF. In DNA, the CDR3 is TGTGCCAGCAGTGGGGCGGGTCCTGGGGCCAACGTCCTGACTTTC. This chain uses TRBV6-1 with TRBJ2-6; TRBD2 might be the D (5 bases). CDR1 MNHNS and CDR2 SASEGT come from the germline V gene. V shed 4 bases and J shed 2 bases, with 9 bases lying between them. The CDR3 totals 15 residues.

V and J are TRBV2 and TRBJ1-4; unclear D gene. Trimming removed 5 bases from V and 7 bases from J, with 17 bases in between. The V gene's germline CDR1 is SNHLY and CDR2 FYNNEI. This CDR3 has 15 amino acids. DNA for the CDR3: TGTGCCAGCAGTCTCCTAACAGCGGGCGGTGAAAAACTGTTTTTT. Translating gives CASSLLTAGGEKLFF.

The chain carries TRBV5-4 and TRBJ2-7; D gene ambiguous. CDR1 and CDR2 from the germline V gene are SGHNT and YYREEE (reference sequence). This CDR3 has 12 amino acids. With 0 bases removed from V and 4 bases from J, the gap between germline ends came to 5 bases. The CDR3 sequence is CASSLGLYEQYF. Written as DNA, the CDR3 is TGTGCCAGCAGCTTGGGGCTTTACGAGCAGTACTTC.